This T cell receptor (beta chain) derives from a study of T cells in localized non-small cell lung cancer. Only in-frame clones appear in the TCRdb table, and some are missing; sequencing was by immunoSEQ multiplex PCR. The data hold more than 45,000 clones, with 65% to 85% observed a single time. This CDR3 is 17 amino acids long. CDR1 is LNHNV and CDR2 is YYDKDF in the germline V gene (reference sequence). The J segment lost 1 base and the V segment lost 0 bases, leaving 4 bases of the junction unmatched. Findings and limits, study-wide: Out of the top 100 tumor clones, a median roughly 50 were seen in adjacent lung. T cell clonality was highest in uninvolved adjacent lung, above tumor. Sequencing was limited to one tumor region, leaving the possibility of heterogeneity open.

In its sample, this clone was seen a few times. Its antigen is currently unknown. The clonotype originates from a man aged 40 to 75 with stage III lung adenocarcinoma. This chain joins TRBV15 and TRBJ2-3; 10 positions match TRBD1. The specimen comprised peripheral blood mononuclear cells, sampled before any cancer treatment. CDR3 loop: CATSRDHGTGGTDTQYF. For the CDR3, the DNA is TGTGCCACCAGCAGAGACCACGGGACAGGGGGCACAGATACGCAGTATTTT.